Reported below is one TCR beta chain. This entry comes from a study of blood T cell repertoires in COVID-19. As for the study in general: Sites in the United States, Italy and Spain provided acute and convalescent COVID-19 samples.

Trimming pared 6 bases from V and 0 bases from J, leaving 25 bases between. The CDR3 spans 19 residues. CDR1 is SNHLY, CDR2 FYNNEI, per germline. Method: immunoSEQ multiplex PCR; TCRdb's copy keeps in-frame clones and lacks some. Of fewer than 250,000 clones listed, about 88% were seen once; the top ten hold around 1%. This clonotype was obtained from a man aged 35 to 55 with acute or convalescent COVID-19. This chain connects TRBV2 to TRBJ2-3, with D tentatively TRBD1 (6 bases). The specimen was peripheral blood. The CDR3 reads CASSGTGPENLSSTDTQYF. CDR3 nucleotide sequence: TGTGCCAGCAGCGGCACAGGGCCCGAAAACCTATCTAGCACAGATACGCAGTATTTT.